These 6 T cell receptor beta chains share one sample of origin, sequenced in a study of blood T cell repertoires in COVID-19. Sequenced by immunoSEQ multiplex PCR; TCRdb stores in-frame clones only, minus some. The data contain roughly 290,000 clones, approximately 86% of them singletons. The sequenced sample was peripheral blood. These receptors were collected from a woman aged 25-40 years who had recovered from COVID-19.

This chain uses TRBV11-2 with TRBJ2-3, with TRBD2 matching over 12 bases. CDR1 is SGHAT, CDR2 FQNNGV, per germline. The CDR3 sequence is 17 residues long. V trimming: 4 bases; J trimming: 0 bases; junction bases outside the gene matches: 5. CDR3 nucleotide sequence: TGTGCCAGCAGCTCAAGAGGGACTAGCGGGAGCACAGATACGCAGTATTTT. Translated, it gives CASSSRGTSGSTDTQYF.

The chain couples TRBV3-1 (or the pseudogene TRBV3-2) to TRBJ2-1, with TRBD2 matching over 12 bases. J gave up 9 bases and V 1 base, and 4 bases lay outside the gene matches. The CDR3 is 15 residues long. CDR1 is LGHDT and CDR2 is YNNKEL in the germline V gene (reference sequence). As DNA, the CDR3 is TGTGCCAGCAGCCAAGGGACTAGCGGGGAAATTGAGCAGTTCTTC. This sequence encodes CASSQGTSGEIEQFF.

The chain combines TRBV2 with TRBJ2-7; possible D gene TRBD1, 6 bases. Trimming cost V 6 bases and J 7 bases, with 28 bases left between them. Germline lookup yields CDR1 SNHLY and CDR2 FYNNEI. The CDR3 spans 17 residues. CDR3 residues: CASSEILQGARQGEQYF. The CDR3 DNA reads as TGTGCCAGCAGCGAAATTTTACAGGGAGCAAGGCAAGGGGAGCAGTACTTC.

The chain couples TRBV19 to TRBJ1-1; possible D gene TRBD1, 6 bases. The germline CDR1 and CDR2 sequences are LNHDA and SQIVND (reference sequence). V lost 4 bases and J 0 bases, leaving 18 bases between the germline ends. This CDR3 contains 17 residues. The CDR3 sequence: CASSKHYREGMNTEAFF. In DNA, the CDR3 is TGTGCCAGTAGTAAACATTACAGGGAAGGGATGAACACTGAAGCTTTCTTT. The full variable domain, its missing parts supplied by reference TRBV19 and TRBJ1-1, is DGGITQSPKYLFRKEGQNVTLSCEQNLNHDAMYWYRQDPGQGLRLIYYSQIVNDFQKGDIAEGYSVSREKKESFPLTVTSAQKNPTAFYLCASSKHYREGMNTEAFFGQGTRLTVV.

This clone was recorded only once. This rearrangement joins TRBV29-1 to TRBJ2-2, with D tentatively TRBD2 (6 bases). The CDR3 loop spans 15 amino acids. The germline gives CDR1 SQVTM, CDR2 ANQGSEA. The germline V and J ends were trimmed by 4 bases and 0 bases, with 12 bases remaining between them. CDR3 region: CSVARRGPNTGELFF. In DNA form, the CDR3 reads TGCAGCGTTGCACGGAGGGGCCCGAACACCGGGGAGCTGTTTTTT.

The rearrangement links TRBV5-1 to TRBJ1-2, with 7 bases that match TRBD1. The germline CDR1 and CDR2 sequences are SGHRS and YFSETQ. V lost 3 bases, J lost 12 bases, and 5 bases stayed unmatched. The CDR3 runs 11 residues. In nucleotides, the CDR3 is TGCGCCAGCAGCTCTGACAGGGTCCACACCTTC. Translated, it gives CASSSDRVHTF.